The 15 T cell receptor beta chains reported below all come from one sample, sequenced in a study of blood T cell repertoires in COVID-19. Method: immunoSEQ multiplex PCR; TCRdb's copy keeps in-frame clones and lacks some. The table has 150,000 or so clones, approximately 86% seen once; the top ten hold roughly 2.9%. Material: peripheral blood. The source of these receptors is a woman aged 40 to 50 with active or convalescent COVID-19.

A single count supports this clone. The CDR3 sequence: CASREGQGANTGELFF. For the CDR3, the DNA is TGTGCCAGCAGGGAGGGACAGGGGGCGAACACCGGGGAGCTGTTTTTT. V and J are TRBV6-6 and TRBJ2-2; 11 bases fit TRBD1. The germline V gene has CDR1 MNHNY and CDR2 SVGAGI (reference sequence). The CDR3 has 16 residues. V was pared by 6 bases and J by 0 bases, with 3 bases of the junction left unmatched.

The chain employs TRBV7-9 and TRBJ2-5; 10 positions match TRBD2. Trimming removed 3 bases from V and 4 bases from J; junction bases left unmatched: 5. The germline CDR1 and CDR2 sequences are SEHNR and FQNEAQ (reference sequence). This CDR3 contains 15 residues. CDR3 residues: CASSFSSGSGETQYF. In nucleotides, the CDR3 is TGTGCCAGCAGCTTCTCTAGCGGGAGCGGAGAGACCCAGTACTTC.

The chain joins TRBV2 to TRBJ1-2, with D perhaps matching TRBD1 (5 bases). The ends were cut back, 10 bases at V and 8 bases at J, with 20 bases in the middle. Germline CDR1 is SNHLY and CDR2 is FYNNEI. The CDR3 sequence is 13 residues long. CDR3 loop: CATESQGLEGYTF. CDR3 bases: TGTGCCACCGAAAGCCAGGGTTTGGAGGGCTACACCTTC.

As for this clone: The junction and the germline gene differ at one end; a read error may be behind it. The J gene is TRBJ2-4, the V gene TRBV11-2; 7 bases are shared with TRBD1. This CDR3 contains 13 residues. CDR1 is SGHAT and CDR2 is FQNNGV in the germline V gene. Here the CDR3 DNA reads TGTGCCAGCAGCTTAGTGTCAGGGGGACCTCTCGACTTC. Protein: CASSLVSGGPLDF.

The V and J genes are TRBV6-1 and TRBJ1-2, with D perhaps matching TRBD1 (5 bases). Trimming removed 2 bases from V and 4 bases from J, with 8 bases in between. Germline V gene sequence: CDR1 MNHNS, CDR2 SASEGT. The CDR3 runs 13 residues. DNA of the CDR3: TGTGCCAGCAGTGAATCAGGGTTCTATGGCTACACCTTC. It translates to CASSESGFYGYTF.

This chain connects TRBV19 to TRBJ1-2, with 8 bases fitting TRBD1. Germline values: CDR1 LNHDA, CDR2 SQIVND (reference sequence). The CDR3 covers 14 residues. Trimming at V came to 3 bases and at J to 7 bases, leaving 7 bases not matched to a gene. As DNA, the CDR3 is TGTGCCAGTAGTATGCCGGGACAGGTCATTGGCTACACCTTC. Residues: CASSMPGQVIGYTF.

This clone was counted a few times. The chain carries TRBV5-6 and TRBJ2-7; D not resolved. The V end lost 7 bases, the J end lost 2 bases, and 13 bases lay between the germline ends. CDR3 length: 13 amino acids. Germline V lookup: CDR1 SGHDT, CDR2 YYEEEE. CDR3 protein: CASQVLSTYEQYF. The CDR3 DNA sequence: TGTGCCAGCCAGGTGCTGTCCACCTACGAGCAGTACTTC.

The CDR3 nucleotides are TGCGCCAGCAGCTACGATCCGGGACAGGTCAGCTCTGGGGCCAACGTCCTGACTTTC. It translates to CASSYDPGQVSSGANVLTF. This chain connects TRBV5-1 to TRBJ2-6; TRBD1 agrees at 8 bases. The CDR3 extends over 19 amino acids. Germline V gives CDR1 SGHRS, CDR2 YFSETQ. The junction had 11 bases not matched to a gene; V was cut back by 3 bases and J by 0 bases. Supplemented by reference TRBV5-1 and TRBJ2-6, the full variable domain reads KAGVTQTPRYLIKTRGQQVTLSCSPISGHRSVSWYQQTPGQGLQFLFEYFSETQRNKGNFPGRFSGRQFSNSRSEMNVSTLELGDSALYLCASSYDPGQVSSGANVLTFGAGSRLTVL.

The rearrangement links TRBV5-6 to TRBJ1-5; no firm D call. The germline V gene has CDR1 SGHDT and CDR2 YYEEEE. CDR3 length equals 17 residues. Trimming removed 5 bases from V and 8 bases from J, with 26 bases in between. The CDR3 region is CASSFGPGVGEFKPQHF. CDR3 DNA sequence: TGTGCCAGCAGTTTCGGTCCCGGAGTCGGGGAATTCAAGCCCCAGCATTTT.

The genes are TRBV27 and TRBJ1-6; 7 nucleotides agree with TRBD1. Trimming cost V 5 bases and J 3 bases; bases outside gene matches: 7. Germline assignment: CDR1 MNHEY and CDR2 SMNVEV (reference sequence). This CDR3 region has 16 residues. DNA of the CDR3: TGTGCCAGCAGTCATACAGGGGTTTACTATAATTCACCCCTCCACTTT. Protein sequence: CASSHTGVYYNSPLHF.

This chain uses TRBV11-2 with TRBJ2-7; 9 nucleotides match TRBD1. The CDR3 runs to 17 residues. CDR1 and CDR2 (germline): SGHAT, FQNNGV. V shed 3 bases and J 1 base; nucleotides not matched to a gene: 10. The CDR3 region is CASSFPPRGTGSYEQYF. DNA for the CDR3: TGTGCCAGCAGCTTCCCCCCCCGGGGGACAGGGTCCTACGAGCAGTACTTC.

This chain joins TRBV27 and TRBJ2-6; weak D call: TRBD1 (6 bases). The CDR3 is 16 amino acids. Germline assignment: CDR1 MNHEY and CDR2 SMNVEV (reference sequence). V was clipped by 3 bases and J by 4 bases, with 13 bases between them. The CDR3 is CASSFRGYSGANVLTF. Here the CDR3 DNA reads TGTGCCAGCAGTTTCAGGGGATACTCCGGGGCCAACGTCCTGACTTTC.

The chain employs TRBV21-1 and TRBJ1-4; TRBD1 is taken as the D call from the table, unchecked against the DNA. TRBV21-1 is a documented pseudogene. The CDR3 has 12 residues. CDR3 in amino acids: CASGLTNEKLFF. The DNA of the CDR3 is TGTGCCAGCGGGCTGACTAATGAAAAACTGTTTTTT.

The rearrangement joins TRBV11-2 to TRBJ1-2; 10 bases fit TRBD1. Per germline, CDR1 SGHAT and CDR2 FQNNGV. The trim removed 0 bases at V and 3 bases at J, leaving 10 bases unmatched. The CDR3 length is 18 residues. The CDR3 here is CASSLDDVRGTGDYGYTF. The CDR3 DNA sequence: TGTGCCAGCAGCTTAGATGACGTAAGGGGGACAGGGGACTATGGCTACACCTTC. Together with reference TRBV11-2 and TRBJ1-2, the CDR3 gives the full variable domain: EAGVAQSPRYKIIEKRQSVAFWCNPISGHATLYWYQQILGQGPKLLIQFQNNGVVDDSQLPKDRFSAERLKGVDSTLKIQPAKLEDSAVYLCASSLDDVRGTGDYGYTFGSGTRLTVV.

The genes are TRBV18 and TRBJ2-5; D perhaps matches TRBD1 (6 bases). Trimming stripped 3 bases from V and 5 bases from J, with 10 bases between. Germline loops: CDR1 KGHSH, CDR2 LQKENI. The CDR3 consists of 13 residues. The CDR3 reads CASSPGQMETQYF. The CDR3 DNA is TGTGCCAGCTCACCGGGACAAATGGAGACCCAGTACTTC.